This TCR beta chain is from a study of beta chain features in type 1 diabetes. Study-level findings and limits: Patients with type 1 diabetes carried fewer insertions and had more deletions at their VDJ junctions. Although PCR might favor shorter templates, it would do so equally in patients and controls.

Reverse transcribing all isolated RNA meant expressed TCRB transcripts were sequenced. Naive, central memory and regulatory T cell samples averaged about 3.57 million immunoSEQ reads each. Sequencing was performed with immunoSEQ multiplex PCR; in TCRdb, only in-frame clones are kept and a portion is missing. There are roughly 610,000 clones in the sample; roughly 15% occur only once, and more than 0.08% lies in the top ten. As to this clone: The antigen is not known.

The CDR3 contains 14 residues. Trimming removed 5 bases from V and 1 base from J, with 12 bases in between. Germline V lookup: CDR1 SSHAT, CDR2 FNYEAQ (reference sequence). The genes are TRBV7-7 and TRBJ2-7, with D possibly being TRBD1 or TRBD2 (5 bases each). The sequenced sample was naive CD4+ T cells from blood. This TCR came from a man between 18 and 35 years old in good health. The CDR3 DNA follows: TGTGCCAGCAGCACCGGGACCGGGTCCTACGAGCAGTACTTC. Amino acid sequence: CASSTGTGSYEQYF.